This TCR beta chain comes out of a study of vaccination effects on CD4 cells after COVID-19. The wider study: Each culture well received a few million PBMC. These cells were then cultured in IMDM with 7.5 to 10 IU/ml IL-2 and about 9.9 ug/ml peptides. Overall study findings and caveats: The vaccine-induced clones of healthy vaccinees included only 1 of 255 that cross-reacted with common cold coronaviruses.

The CDR3 is 14 amino acids. Germline V gene lookup returns CDR1 KGHDR and CDR2 SFDVKD. V lost 4 bases and J lost 2, with 9 bases in between. TCRdb keeps only in-frame clones here, not all; method: immunoSEQ multiplex PCR. The table has about 74,000 clones, approximately 77% seen once. In the case of this clone: Its antigen is not known. Other nucleotide sequences from this sample produce the same CDR3.

Culturing for 10 to 11 days preceded CD4+ T cell isolation. This chain uses TRBV24-1 with TRBJ2-3; a weak D match, TRBD2 (5 bases). The clonotype was recovered from a human donor who received a COVID-19 vaccine. The sample in question was CD4+ T cells from PBMCs cultured without peptide, obtained before COVID-19 vaccination. The CDR3 protein is CATSDPGSTDTQYF. In DNA, the CDR3 is TGTGCCACCAGTGACCCGGGGTCCACAGATACGCAGTATTTT.